This passage covers 16 T cell receptor beta chains from one sample sequenced in a study of blood T cell repertoires in COVID-19. Clones were read by immunoSEQ multiplex PCR, and TCRdb kept only the in-frame ones, dropping some. The sample contains 350,000 or so clones, roughly 90% of which appear only once. Sequenced: PBMCs or T cells enriched from blood (not recorded which). The receptors here all came from a woman in her 30s who had recovered from COVID-19.

The chain uses TRBV7-2 and TRBJ1-2; possibly TRBD1 for D (5 bases). The CDR3 spans 14 residues. The germline V and J ends were trimmed by 1 base and 10 bases, with 16 bases remaining between them. Germline assignment: CDR1 SGHTA and CDR2 FQGNSA. CDR3 sequence reads: CASSLGQGFSSYTF. The CDR3 DNA sequence: TGTGCCAGCAGCTTAGGGCAGGGTTTTTCATCCTACACCTTC.

The J gene is TRBJ2-1, the V gene TRBV2; no firm D call. Germline-derived CDR1 and CDR2 are SNHLY and FYNNEI. V was shortened by 6 bases and J by 5 bases, with 5 bases between the two germline ends. The CDR3 is 11 residues long. The DNA for the CDR3 is TGTGCCAGCAGCTACCACAATGAGCAGTTCTTC. Encoded protein: CASSYHNEQFF.

This clone came up once. This chain links TRBV29-1 with TRBJ2-7; 8 bases line up with TRBD2. V lost 5 bases and J lost 1; bases outside the gene matches: 4. Germline V gene lookup returns CDR1 SQVTM and CDR2 ANQGSEA. There are 13 residues in the CDR3. CDR3 DNA sequence: TGCAGCGTTAGCGGGAGCACGTCCTACGAGCAGTACTTC. The encoded protein is CSVSGSTSYEQYF.

The J gene is TRBJ2-1, the V gene TRBV11-3; weak D call: TRBD2 (6 bases). The CDR3 is 14 residues long. Trimming pared 3 bases from V and 9 bases from J, leaving 15 bases between. Germline CDR1 is SGHNT and CDR2 is YENEEA. The CDR3 DNA follows: TGTGCCAGCAGCTTGCACAGATCGGAGGGTGAGCAGTTCTTC. Its translation is CASSLHRSEGEQFF.

This rearrangement joins TRBV11-2 to TRBJ1-5; D is perhaps TRBD1 (5 bases). V lost 5 bases, J lost 5 bases, and 16 bases lay in between. The CDR3 runs to 15 residues. Germline V gives CDR1 SGHAT, CDR2 FQNNGV. The CDR3 DNA is TGTGCCAGCAGCCTCGACGCGGACATGCATCAGCCCCAGCATTTT. Amino acid sequence: CASSLDADMHQPQHF.

V usage is TRBV7-2 and J usage is TRBJ1-5, with a possible D match to TRBD1 (5 bases). CDR1 SGHTA and CDR2 FQGNSA come from the germline V gene. CDR3 length: 13 residues. V lost 5 bases and J 7 bases, leaving 12 bases between the germline ends. This chain's CDR3 is CASSIDSVQPQHF. In nucleotides, the CDR3 is TGTGCCAGCAGCATCGACAGCGTCCAGCCCCAGCATTTT.

The V and J genes are TRBV7-9 and TRBJ2-3; 8 bases fit TRBD2. Germline CDR1 and CDR2: SEHNR and FQNEAQ (reference sequence). V was clipped by 3 bases and J by 5 bases; unmatched bases: 7. The CDR3 length is 15 residues. The DNA for the CDR3 is TGTGCCAGCAGCTTTTTCGGGGGGGGTAAAGATACGCAGTATTTT. Translation gives CASSFFGGGKDTQYF.

CDR3 in amino acids: CAISDSGGSYNEQFF. CDR3 nucleotide sequence: TGTGCCATCAGTGATAGCGGGGGGTCCTACAATGAGCAGTTCTTC. This rearrangement joins TRBV10-3 to TRBJ2-1; 10 bases align to TRBD2. The CDR3 extends over 15 amino acids. Germline assignment: CDR1 ENHRY and CDR2 SYGVKD. V shed 3 bases, J shed 1 base, and the junction held 0 bases outside the gene matches.

The chain employs TRBV13 and TRBJ1-2; D might be TRBD1 (5 bases). The CDR3 covers 15 residues. Trimming cost V 2 bases and J 5 bases, with 15 bases left between them. The V gene's germline CDR1 is PRHDT and CDR2 FYEKMQ (reference sequence). The CDR3 reads CASSLSRLGLYGYTF. CDR3 nucleotide sequence: TGTGCCAGCAGCTTATCAAGACTGGGACTTTATGGCTACACCTTC.

The chain links TRBV7-3 to TRBJ2-3; D is possibly TRBD2 (5 bases). Trimming took 5 bases from V and 2 from J, leaving 11 bases between them. This CDR3 is built from 14 residues. The germline V gene has CDR1 SGHTA and CDR2 FQGTGA. CDR3 amino acids: CASSQLGITDTQYF. CDR3 DNA: TGTGCCAGCAGCCAACTAGGGATCACAGATACGCAGTATTTT.

J is TRBJ2-3 and V is TRBV7-3, with TRBD2 matching 11 bases. CDR1 SGHTA and CDR2 FQGTGA come from the germline V gene. Germline trimming cut 5 bases from V and 4 bases from J; bases unmatched to any gene: 11. The CDR3 is made up of 17 amino acids. The CDR3 DNA reads TGTGCCAGCAGCCCCAGCTTAGCGGGGGGGCCCCCAGATACGCAGTATTTT. It translates to CASSPSLAGGPPDTQYF. Together with reference TRBV7-3 and TRBJ2-3, the CDR3 gives the full variable domain: GAGVSQTPSNKVTEKGKYVELRCDPISGHTALYWYRQSLGQGPEFLIYFQGTGAADDSGLPNDRFFAVRPEGSVSTLKIQRTERGDSAVYLCASSPSLAGGPPDTQYFGPGTRLTVL.

This clone was observed a single time. This chain uses TRBV28 with TRBJ1-2; no clear D gene. Trimming took 6 bases from V and 2 from J, leaving 13 bases between them. In germline, CDR1 is MDHEN, CDR2 SYDVKM. CDR3 length: 14 residues. DNA of the CDR3: TGTGCCAGCAGCAACGGAGGATCGAACTATGGCTACACCTTC. Its protein is CASSNGGSNYGYTF.

J is TRBJ1-2 and V is TRBV28; maybe TRBD1 (6 bases). The CDR3 extends over 16 amino acids. Germline CDR1 and CDR2: MDHEN and SYDVKM. The V and J ends lost 4 bases and 4 bases respectively, with 19 bases between them. The CDR3 here is CASSSRPRTALYGYTF. CDR3 in DNA: TGTGCCAGCAGTTCCCGTCCCCGGACAGCCCTCTATGGCTACACCTTC.

As DNA, the CDR3 is TGTGCCAGCAGCTCTTCGACAGGGGATCTCAACGAGCAGTACTTC. This translates into CASSSSTGDLNEQYF. The gene calls are TRBV7-9 and TRBJ2-7, with 8 bases aligning to TRBD1. The V and J ends lost 4 bases and 5 bases, in that order; junction bases with no gene match: 10. This CDR3 has 15 residues. CDR1 is SEHNR, CDR2 FQNEAQ, per germline (reference sequence).

The chain has TRBV30 and TRBJ1-1; 10 bases fit TRBD1. Germline CDR1 is GTSNPN and CDR2 is SVGIG (reference sequence). V trimming: 2 bases; J trimming: 3 bases; junction bases outside the gene matches: 12. This CDR3 region has 17 residues. This CDR3 reads CAWSKGQGKRSDTEAFF. CDR3 coding DNA: TGTGCCTGGAGTAAGGGACAGGGGAAACGTTCGGACACTGAAGCTTTCTTT.

The chain couples TRBV9 to TRBJ1-4; 9 bases align to TRBD1. In germline, CDR1 is SGDLS, CDR2 YYNGEE. The CDR3 has 15 amino acids. V trimming: 4 bases; J trimming: 7 bases; junction bases outside the gene matches: 8. CDR3 amino acids: CASSPSGTGSEKLFF. The CDR3 DNA reads as TGTGCCAGCAGCCCATCCGGGACAGGGAGTGAAAAACTGTTTTTT. The full variable domain, in which reference TRBV9 and TRBJ1-4 provide the parts outside the CDR3, is DSGVTQTPKHLITATGQRVTLRCSPRSGDLSVYWYQQSLDQGLQFLIQYYNGEERAKGNILERFSAQQFPDLHSELNLSSLELGDSALYFCASSPSGTGSEKLFFGSGTQLSVL.